These 14 T cell receptor beta chains originate from one sample sequenced in a study of T cell changes during pregnancy in multiple sclerosis. Sequenced by immunoSEQ multiplex PCR; TCRdb stores in-frame clones only, minus some. The sample carries over 80,000 clones, roughly nine tenths recorded once. The specimen comprised peripheral blood, sampled in the second trimester of pregnancy. These receptor sequences come from a female donor in good health, enrolled as a control in a pregnancy study.

The gene calls are TRBV29-1 and TRBJ2-5; D not resolved. This CDR3 comprises 16 residues. Germline V CDR1 and CDR2: SQVTM, ANQGSEA. The V and J ends lost 0 bases and 1 base respectively, with 15 bases between them. CDR3 nucleotide sequence: TGCAGCGTTGAAGAACGACTGAACGCGGCCCAAGAGACCCAGTACTTC. It codes for CSVEERLNAAQETQYF.

The V and J genes are TRBV6-1 and TRBJ1-1; perhaps TRBD1 as D (6 bases). CDR3 size: 14 residues. CDR1 is MNHNS and CDR2 is SASEGT in the germline V gene. Trimming took off 6 bases at V and 8 bases at J, with 19 bases between the two ends. The CDR3 reads CASRLQQGAGEAFF. For the CDR3, the DNA is TGTGCCAGCAGGTTACAACAGGGTGCAGGGGAAGCTTTCTTT.

The chain is built from TRBV2 and TRBJ2-4; tentatively, D is TRBD1 (5 bases). This CDR3 has 15 amino acids. Trimming took 2 bases from V and 0 from J, leaving 8 bases between them. Germline V gene data show CDR1 as SNHLY and CDR2 as FYNNEI. CDR3 nucleotides: TGTGCCAGCAGTGAATCGCAGGGAGCCAAAAACATTCAGTACTTC. The encoded protein is CASSESQGAKNIQYF.

J is TRBJ1-1 and V is TRBV6-1; maybe TRBD1 (5 bases). Trimming pared 2 bases from V and 4 bases from J, leaving 14 bases between. CDR3 length: 15 amino acids. The germline gives CDR1 MNHNS, CDR2 SASEGT. CDR3 in amino acids: CASSEMSAGFTEAFF. In nucleotides, the CDR3 is TGTGCCAGCAGTGAAATGTCTGCAGGGTTCACTGAAGCTTTCTTT.

The J gene is TRBJ2-7, the V gene TRBV4-3, with D possibly matching TRBD1 (6 bases). Trimming pared 1 base from V and 0 bases from J, leaving 19 bases between. In germline, CDR1 is LGHNA, CDR2 YSLEER. The CDR3 consists of 18 residues. CDR3 in amino acids: CASSQGFFEDSSSYEQYF. CDR3 DNA: TGCGCCAGCAGCCAAGGTTTTTTTGAGGACAGCAGCTCCTACGAGCAGTACTTC.

V gene TRBV4-3 combines with J gene TRBJ1-1, with unresolved D. The CDR3 covers 14 residues. Germline lookup yields CDR1 LGHNA and CDR2 YSLEER. Trimming removed 0 bases from V and 5 bases from J, with 10 bases in between. The CDR3 DNA sequence: TGCGCCAGCAGCCAAGATCTAAGATTAACTGAAGCTTTCTTT. It specifies CASSQDLRLTEAFF.

This clone was counted once. This sample includes further DNA sequences coding for the same CDR3. The CDR3 DNA follows: TGTGCCAGCAGCTTGGCAGGGTCCGGAAACACCATATATTTT. This gives the protein CASSLAGSGNTIYF. The chain carries TRBV5-4 and TRBJ1-3; D is perhaps TRBD1 (5 bases). The germline V and J ends were trimmed by 0 bases and 4 bases, with 8 bases remaining between them. The CDR3 is made up of 14 amino acids. CDR1 SGHNT and CDR2 YYREEE come from the germline V gene (reference sequence).

This clone was seen a few times. The chain uses TRBV15 and TRBJ1-4; D gene unclear. V lost 0 bases, J lost 11 bases, and 13 bases lay in between. The CDR3 is 14 residues long. Germline V gene data show CDR1 as LNHNV and CDR2 as YYDKDF (reference sequence). The CDR3 coding sequence is TGTGCCACCAGCAGAGAGGGGTCCAGAGGGAAACTGTTTTTT. Translation: CATSREGSRGKLFF.

The J gene is TRBJ1-2, the V gene TRBV15, with TRBD1 as a possible D gene (5 bases). Germline assignment: CDR1 LNHNV and CDR2 YYDKDF (reference sequence). The germline V and J ends were trimmed by 0 bases and 4 bases, with 15 bases remaining between them. CDR3 length: 16 residues. The CDR3 region is CATSRDLQGGIYGYTF. For the CDR3, the DNA is TGTGCCACCAGCAGAGATCTGCAGGGAGGAATCTATGGCTACACCTTC. The whole variable domain, filled in from reference TRBV15 and TRBJ1-2, reads DAMVIQNPRYQVTQFGKPVTLSCSQTLNHNVMYWYQQKSSQAPKLLFHYYDKDFNNEADTPDNFQSRRPNTSFCFLDIRSPGLGDTAMYLCATSRDLQGGIYGYTFGSGTRLTVV.

J is TRBJ2-3 and V is TRBV7-8; 8 positions match TRBD2. The germline CDR1 and CDR2 sequences are SGHVS and FQNEAQ. This CDR3 is 15 amino acids long. With V trimmed by 5 bases and J by 2 bases, 6 bases remained unmatched. The CDR3 sequence is CASSLPAGDTDTQYF. In DNA form, the CDR3 reads TGTGCCAGCAGCCTACCAGCGGGGGACACAGATACGCAGTATTTT.

This clone was counted once. The chain has TRBV4-2 and TRBJ2-1; the D is unclear. Germline values: CDR1 LGHNA, CDR2 YNFKEQ. The V end lost 0 bases, the J end lost 8 bases, and 11 bases lay between the germline ends. The CDR3 spans 14 residues. The CDR3 reads CASSQELLADEQFF. The CDR3 DNA reads as TGTGCCAGCAGCCAAGAACTACTCGCAGATGAGCAGTTCTTC.

V and J are TRBV4-3 and TRBJ2-3; 8 nucleotides match TRBD2. Germline V gene data show CDR1 as LGHNA and CDR2 as YSLEER. The V segment lost 0 bases and the J segment 4 bases; nucleotides outside the gene matches: 6. The CDR3 covers 16 residues. The CDR3 region has the DNA TGCGCCAGCAGCCAAGATTCAGCGGGAGCCGCAGATACGCAGTATTTT. This translates into CASSQDSAGAADTQYF.

This chain links TRBV10-2 with TRBJ2-7, with D perhaps matching TRBD1 (5 bases). Trimming stripped 0 bases from V and 2 bases from J, with 11 bases between. The CDR3 totals 15 residues. Germline assignment: CDR1 WSHSY and CDR2 SAAADI. In DNA, the CDR3 is TGCGCCAGCAGTGAGTCGGGTGGCAGGGCCTACGAGCAGTACTTC. Translated: CASSESGGRAYEQYF.

V and J are TRBV5-4 and TRBJ1-1; D is uncertain. This CDR3 spans 16 amino acids. Trimming pared 6 bases from V and 4 bases from J, leaving 22 bases between. Germline CDR1 SGHNT, CDR2 YYREEE (reference sequence). CDR3 amino acids: CASTTGLEGWSTEAFF. The CDR3 region has the DNA TGTGCCAGCACCACCGGGTTGGAGGGATGGTCCACTGAAGCTTTCTTT. Together with reference TRBV5-4 and TRBJ1-1, the CDR3 gives the full variable domain: ETGVTQSPTHLIKTRGQQVTLRCSSQSGHNTVSWYQQALGQGPQFIFQYYREEENGRGNFPPRFSGLQFPNYSSELNVNALELDDSALYLCASTTGLEGWSTEAFFGQGTRLTVV.